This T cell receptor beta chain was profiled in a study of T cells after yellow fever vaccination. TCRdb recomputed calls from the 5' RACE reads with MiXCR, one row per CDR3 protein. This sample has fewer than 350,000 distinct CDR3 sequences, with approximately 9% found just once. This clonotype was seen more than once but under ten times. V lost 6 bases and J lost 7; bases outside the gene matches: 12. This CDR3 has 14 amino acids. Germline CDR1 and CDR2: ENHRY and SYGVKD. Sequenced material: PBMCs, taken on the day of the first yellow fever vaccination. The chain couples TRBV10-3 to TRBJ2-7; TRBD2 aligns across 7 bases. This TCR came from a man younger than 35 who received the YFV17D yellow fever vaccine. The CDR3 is CAISAETSAWEQYF. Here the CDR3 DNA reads TGTGCCATCAGCGCTGAAACTAGCGCCTGGGAGCAGTACTTC.